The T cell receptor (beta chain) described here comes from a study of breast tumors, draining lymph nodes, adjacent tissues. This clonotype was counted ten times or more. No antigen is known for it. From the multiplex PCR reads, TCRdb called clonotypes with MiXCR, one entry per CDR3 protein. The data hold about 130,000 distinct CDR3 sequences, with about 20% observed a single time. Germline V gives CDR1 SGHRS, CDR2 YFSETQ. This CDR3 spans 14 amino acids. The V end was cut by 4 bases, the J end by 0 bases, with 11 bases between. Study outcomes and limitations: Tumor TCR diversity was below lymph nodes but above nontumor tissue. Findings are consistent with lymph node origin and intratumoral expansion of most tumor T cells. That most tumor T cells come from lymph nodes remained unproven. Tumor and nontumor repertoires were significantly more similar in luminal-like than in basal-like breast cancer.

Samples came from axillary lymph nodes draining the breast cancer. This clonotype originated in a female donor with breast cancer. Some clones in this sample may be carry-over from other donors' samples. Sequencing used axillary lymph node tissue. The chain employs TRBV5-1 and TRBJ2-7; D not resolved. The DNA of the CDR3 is TGCGCCAGCAGCCCCGTAGGGCTCTCCTACGAGCAGTACTTC. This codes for CASSPVGLSYEQYF. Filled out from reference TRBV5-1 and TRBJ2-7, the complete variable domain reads KAGVTQTPRYLIKTRGQQVTLSCSPISGHRSVSWYQQTPGQGLQFLFEYFSETQRNKGNFPGRFSGRQFSNSRSEMNVSTLELGDSALYLCASSPVGLSYEQYFGPGTRLTVT.